Listed here is a single TCR beta chain. The data derive from a study of blood T cell repertoires in COVID-19. Background on the study: The cDNA or gDNA used as material had been derived from T cells, B-cell-depleted T cells, or PBMCs.

The repertoire was sequenced with immunoSEQ multiplex PCR; TCRdb's copy has only in-frame clones and lacks some. The data hold tens of thousands of clones, with roughly nine tenths observed a single time. The TCR originated in a middle-aged man with active COVID-19. Sequenced sample: peripheral blood.

The CDR3, as DNA: TGTGCCAGCAGCTTATACTCAGGAGCGGGTGGGACCGGGGAGCTGTTTTTT. Translation gives CASSLYSGAGGTGELFF. This chain connects TRBV7-2 to TRBJ2-2, with a tentative D call TRBD2 (6 bases). V dropped 2 bases and J dropped 5 bases, with 18 bases sitting between them. Looked up from germline, CDR1 is SGHTA and CDR2 is FQGNSA. The CDR3 sequence is 17 residues long.